One sample yielded the 31 T cell receptor beta chains listed below, sequenced in a study of cytomegalovirus exposure and HLA in healthy donors. Vbeta (60) and Jbeta (13) primers were used in the PCR. Using immunoSEQ multiplex PCR, the repertoire was profiled, and TCRdb retains in-frame clones only, with some absent. This table holds roughly 100,000 clones, less than 80% found once. The specimen was PBMCs. The receptors derive from a man younger than 40 in good health and CMV-seropositive.

This chain connects TRBV30 to TRBJ2-7, with TRBD2 matching over 8 bases. Germline values: CDR1 GTSNPN, CDR2 SVGIG (reference sequence). With V trimmed by 2 bases and J by 7 bases, 7 bases remained unmatched. This CDR3 has 13 residues. CDR3 sequence (DNA): TGTGCCTGGAGTCCCGGGGGGGCGGGAGAGCAGTACTTC. It is translated as CAWSPGGAGEQYF.

This chain links TRBV7-9 with TRBJ1-5, with TRBD1 matching 8 bases. V was clipped by 5 bases and J by 2 bases; unmatched bases: 5. The CDR3 runs 15 residues. CDR1 and CDR2 (germline): SEHNR, FQNEAQ (reference sequence). The chain's CDR3 is CASSDSDRGNQPQHF. CDR3 in DNA: TGTGCCAGCAGCGATTCGGACAGGGGCAATCAGCCCCAGCATTTT.

The chain carries TRBV28 and TRBJ2-2; D possibly corresponds to TRBD2 (5 bases). Germline CDR1 reads MDHEN; CDR2 reads SYDVKM. The CDR3 has 17 residues. The V end lost 2 bases, the J end lost 3 bases, and 16 bases lay between the germline ends. CDR3 region: CASSLPSVTRDTGELFF. CDR3 DNA sequence: TGTGCCAGCAGTTTACCCTCGGTAACGCGGGACACCGGGGAGCTGTTTTTT.

This clone was observed a handful of times. The rearrangement joins TRBV29-1 to TRBJ2-1, with a possible D match to TRBD2 (5 bases). The CDR3 totals 14 residues. CDR1 and CDR2 from the germline V gene are SQVTM and ANQGSEA. V was clipped by 7 bases and J by 0 bases, with 13 bases between them. In DNA form, the CDR3 reads TGCAGCGCCCCCCTAGCTGGCTCCTACAATGAGCAGTTCTTC. Translated: CSAPLAGSYNEQFF.

The J gene is TRBJ2-5, the V gene TRBV9, with D perhaps matching TRBD1 (5 bases). This CDR3 is built from 14 residues. Germline lookup yields CDR1 SGDLS and CDR2 YYNGEE. The ends were cut back, 3 bases at V and 5 bases at J, with 14 bases in the middle. CDR3 bases: TGTGCCAGCAGCGCACGGTCCTCAGGGGAGACCCAGTACTTC. Protein product: CASSARSSGETQYF.

Details on this clone: One end of the junction fails to match germline, which may point to a read error. This chain links TRBV7-7 with TRBJ2-1, with TRBD1 matching over 7 bases. CDR1 SSHAT and CDR2 FNYEAQ come from the germline V gene (reference sequence). The CDR3 is made up of 13 amino acids. The CDR3 here is CASSPGQYNEQFF. For the CDR3, the DNA is TGTGCTAGCAGCCCGGGACAGTACAATGAGCAGTTCTTC.

The J gene is TRBJ1-1, the V gene TRBV13; weak D call: TRBD1 (5 bases). The CDR3 has 20 residues. The V and J ends lost 2 bases and 1 base respectively, with 26 bases between them. Germline V gene data show CDR1 as PRHDT and CDR2 as FYEKMQ (reference sequence). The chain's CDR3 is CASSLIGLGEPGQTNTEAFF. The CDR3 DNA reads as TGTGCCAGCAGCTTAATCGGGTTAGGCGAACCTGGACAAACGAACACTGAAGCTTTCTTT.

This rearrangement joins TRBV27 to TRBJ1-3; possibly TRBD1 for D (6 bases). The germline gives CDR1 MNHEY, CDR2 SMNVEV (reference sequence). This CDR3 is 15 amino acids long. V was shortened by 6 bases and J by 1 base, with 13 bases between the two germline ends. CDR3 protein: CASRPAGASGNTIYF. For the CDR3, the DNA is TGTGCCAGCAGGCCCGCAGGGGCTTCTGGAAACACCATATATTTT.

The rearrangement links TRBV4-2 to TRBJ2-7; 9 bases fit TRBD2. V was pared by 1 base and J by 6 bases, with 13 bases of the junction left unmatched. Germline assignment: CDR1 LGHNA and CDR2 YNFKEQ. The CDR3 runs 17 residues. In DNA, the CDR3 is TGTGCCAGCAGCCAAGTTTTTAGCGGGGGCGAACCTATCGAGCAGTACTTC. It specifies CASSQVFSGGEPIEQYF.

The V and J genes are TRBV5-1 and TRBJ2-7; the D is unclear. The germline V gene encodes CDR1 SGHRS and CDR2 YFSETQ. V lost 0 bases and J lost 2, with 3 bases in between. The CDR3 loop spans 12 amino acids. Here the CDR3 DNA reads TGCGCCAGCAGCTTGGATACCTACGAGCAGTACTTC. Its translation is CASSLDTYEQYF.

This clone appeared a single time. This sequence joins TRBV6-1 and TRBJ2-7; 9 nucleotides agree with TRBD1. V was pared by 4 bases and J by 4 bases, with 8 bases of the junction left unmatched. The CDR3 contains 15 residues. CDR1 is MNHNS, CDR2 SASEGT, per germline. The CDR3 DNA reads TGTGCCAGCAGTGCGTCCGGGACAGGGACGTACGAGCAGTACTTC. This translates into CASSASGTGTYEQYF.

The J gene is TRBJ1-1, the V gene TRBV9; 8 bases are shared with TRBD1. CDR1 and CDR2 from the germline V gene are SGDLS and YYNGEE. The CDR3 runs 17 residues. V lost 2 bases, J lost 3 bases, and 12 bases stayed unmatched. The chain's CDR3 is CASSVGAGGVLDTEAFF. The CDR3 DNA follows: TGTGCCAGCAGCGTCGGTGCAGGGGGCGTATTGGACACTGAAGCTTTCTTT.

The table lists this clone with a few counts. This chain joins TRBV19 and TRBJ2-5, with TRBD1 as a possible D gene (6 bases). The germline V and J ends were trimmed by 6 bases and 3 bases, with 20 bases remaining between them. Germline V lookup: CDR1 LNHDA, CDR2 SQIVND (reference sequence). CDR3 length equals 16 residues. CDR3 amino acids: CASRPGTLGRKETQYF. The DNA for the CDR3 is TGTGCCAGTAGACCCGGGACACTGGGCCGGAAAGAGACCCAGTACTTC.

The chain joins TRBV5-4 to TRBJ2-7, with 11 bases identical to TRBD1. Per the germline V gene, CDR1 is SGHNT and CDR2 is YYREEE (reference sequence). This CDR3 has 16 amino acids. Trimming took 5 bases from V and 0 from J; bases not matched to a gene: 7. CDR3 region: CASRDGTGGSSYEQYF. Here the CDR3 DNA reads TGTGCCAGCAGGGACGGGACAGGGGGAAGCTCCTACGAGCAGTACTTC.

The chain combines TRBV5-6 with TRBJ1-5; TRBD1 matches at 7 bases. Looked up from germline, CDR1 is SGHDT and CDR2 is YYEEEE. After removal of 3 bases from V and 0 bases from J, the junction contained 3 bases not matched to a gene. The CDR3 extends over 15 amino acids. The CDR3 protein is CASSYGQVSNQPQHF. Here the CDR3 DNA reads TGTGCCAGCAGCTACGGACAGGTTAGCAATCAGCCCCAGCATTTT.

In this sample, this clone is medium-sized. The chain is built from TRBV7-9 and TRBJ1-3; 9 bases line up with TRBD1. V dropped 7 bases and J dropped 3; count of bases not matched to a gene: 7. Germline CDR1 SEHNR, CDR2 FQNEAQ (reference sequence). The CDR3 spans 15 residues. CDR3 DNA: TGTGCCAGCAACATACAGGGGGCTGTTGGAAACACCATATATTTT. It translates to CASNIQGAVGNTIYF.

The V call is TRBV6-4, the J call TRBJ2-7; the match to TRBD2 covers 13 bases. The CDR3 extends over 18 amino acids. Germline V CDR1 and CDR2: MRHNA, SNTAGT. The J segment lost 7 bases and the V segment lost 10 bases, leaving 22 bases of the junction unmatched. The DNA for the CDR3 is TGTGCCAACTCCACCAGGCGACTAGCGGGGGGCCCTTCGGGTGAGCAGTACTTC. This sequence encodes CANSTRRLAGGPSGEQYF.

This clone was counted only a few times. The chain employs TRBV6-1 and TRBJ2-3; D perhaps matches TRBD2 (5 bases). CDR3 length: 14 amino acids. V dropped 4 bases and J dropped 5 bases, with 13 bases sitting between them. Germline V lookup: CDR1 MNHNS, CDR2 SASEGT. This CDR3 reads CASSAKRAGDTQYF. In nucleotides, the CDR3 is TGTGCCAGCAGTGCGAAGAGGGCGGGAGATACGCAGTATTTT.

CDR3: CASSVGGSTVEQYF. CDR3 nucleotide sequence: TGTGCCAGCAGCGTAGGCGGCTCGACCGTCGAGCAGTACTTC. The rearrangement uses TRBV9 and TRBJ2-7; unclear D gene. V was cut by 0 bases and J by 6 bases, with 13 bases left in between. Germline CDR1 reads SGDLS; CDR2 reads YYNGEE. The CDR3 sequence is 14 residues long. Full variable domain (remainder filled in from reference TRBV9 and TRBJ2-7): DSGVTQTPKHLITATGQRVTLRCSPRSGDLSVYWYQQSLDQGLQFLIQYYNGEERAKGNILERFSAQQFPDLHSELNLSSLELGDSALYFCASSVGGSTVEQYFGPGTRLTVT.

The V gene is TRBV27, the J gene TRBJ2-2; no firm D call. Germline CDR1 and CDR2: MNHEY and SMNVEV (reference sequence). The CDR3 is made up of 13 amino acids. V lost 2 bases to trimming and J lost 1 base, with 2 bases between them. CDR3 in amino acids: CASSLLNTGELFF. Here the CDR3 DNA reads TGTGCCAGCAGTTTACTGAACACCGGGGAGCTGTTTTTT.

The CDR3 sequence: CASSTRQVTQYF. In nucleotides, the CDR3 is TGTGCCAGCAGTACCCGACAGGTTACTCAGTACTTC. The chain combines TRBV28 with TRBJ2-4, with a weak D call TRBD1 (6 bases). The CDR3 sequence is 12 residues long. The germline gives CDR1 MDHEN, CDR2 SYDVKM. V lost 5 bases and J lost 12, with 14 bases in between.

Note on this clone: The same CDR3 is also encoded by other DNA sequences in this sample. The gene calls are TRBV30 and TRBJ2-7; D might be TRBD1 (6 bases). This CDR3 has 11 residues. CDR1 is GTSNPN, CDR2 SVGIG, per germline (reference sequence). V lost 2 bases and J lost 4, with 6 bases in between. The CDR3 DNA sequence: TGTGCCTGGAGTACAGGGTACGAGCAGTACTTC. This sequence encodes CAWSTGYEQYF. The whole variable domain, filled in from reference TRBV30 and TRBJ2-7, reads SQTIHQWPATLVQPVGSPLSLECTVEGTSNPNLYWYRQAAGRGLQLLFYSVGIGQISSEVPQNLSASRPQDRQFILSSKKLLLSDSGFYLCAWSTGYEQYFGPGTRLTVT.

The chain links TRBV4-2 to TRBJ1-3, with a possible D match to TRBD1 (5 bases). Germline CDR1 and CDR2: LGHNA and YNFKEQ. The CDR3 covers 16 residues. Deletions cut 1 base from V and 0 bases from J, with 10 bases between. CDR3 sequence reads: CASSQVSTDSGNTIYF. The CDR3 DNA reads as TGTGCCAGCAGCCAAGTATCGACAGACTCTGGAAACACCATATATTTT.

The genes are TRBV11-2 and TRBJ2-7; the D is unclear. V was clipped by 7 bases and J by 6 bases, with 10 bases between them. This CDR3 region has 11 residues. Germline V gene sequence: CDR1 SGHAT, CDR2 FQNNGV. The CDR3 region is CASTSFSEQYF. DNA of the CDR3: TGTGCCAGCACCTCTTTTAGCGAGCAGTACTTC.

Only a few counts were recorded for this clone. The V gene is TRBV6-5, the J gene TRBJ1-1; TRBD1 matches 8 bases. The ends lost 6 bases at V and 5 bases at J; junction bases unmatched: 8. CDR3 length equals 14 residues. Germline lookup yields CDR1 MNHEY and CDR2 SVGAGI. CDR3 DNA sequence: TGTGCCAGCAGCTCGACAGGGGCGTATACTGAAGCTTTCTTT. Its translation: CASSSTGAYTEAFF.

This rearrangement joins TRBV2 to TRBJ2-5; 11 nucleotides align to TRBD2. This CDR3 comprises 17 residues. Germline values: CDR1 SNHLY, CDR2 FYNNEI. V was pared by 3 bases and J by 2 bases, with 8 bases of the junction left unmatched. CDR3 sequence (DNA): TGTGCCAGCAGTGAGATCTTCACTAGCGGGGGTCAAGAGACCCAGTACTTC. As protein: CASSEIFTSGGQETQYF.

A single count supports this clone. The CDR3 here is CASSLVAAGTNEKLFF. The CDR3 DNA is TGTGCCAGCAGCTTGGTCGCCGCCGGAACTAATGAAAAACTGTTTTTT. The J gene is TRBJ1-4, the V gene TRBV5-4, with D unresolved. From germline, CDR1 is SGHNT and CDR2 YYREEE (reference sequence). The V end was cut by 0 bases, the J end by 1 base, with 10 bases between. The CDR3 loop spans 16 amino acids.

The chain has TRBV9 and TRBJ2-1, with a tentative D call TRBD1 (5 bases). Germline values: CDR1 SGDLS, CDR2 YYNGEE. Deletions cut 0 bases from V and 9 bases from J, with 13 bases between. This CDR3 region has 14 residues. The CDR3 region has the DNA TGTGCCAGCAGCGTAGATAGGGGAATGGGTGAGCAGTTCTTC. This sequence encodes CASSVDRGMGEQFF. Full variable domain (rest looked up from reference TRBV9 and TRBJ2-1): DSGVTQTPKHLITATGQRVTLRCSPRSGDLSVYWYQQSLDQGLQFLIQYYNGEERAKGNILERFSAQQFPDLHSELNLSSLELGDSALYFCASSVDRGMGEQFFGPGTRLTVL.

The chain employs TRBV6-5 and TRBJ2-7, with 9 positions matching TRBD2. CDR3 size: 14 residues. J was trimmed by 1 base and V by 8 bases; bases with no gene match: 6. From germline, CDR1 is MNHEY and CDR2 SVGAGI. The CDR3 reads CASAAGGESYEQYF. The CDR3 region has the DNA TGTGCCAGCGCGGCGGGGGGGGAATCCTACGAGCAGTACTTC.

This sequence joins TRBV6-1 and TRBJ1-5; unclear D gene. CDR1 and CDR2 (germline): MNHNS, SASEGT. The CDR3 contains 14 residues. V was shortened by 8 bases and J by 0 bases, with 11 bases between the two germline ends. CDR3 in DNA: TGTGCCAGCCTGGACGGGATTAGCAATCAGCCCCAGCATTTT. Translation: CASLDGISNQPQHF.

There are a few counts of this clone. V gene TRBV27 combines with J gene TRBJ2-7; maybe TRBD2 (7 bases). The ends were cut back, 5 bases at V and 1 base at J, with 15 bases in the middle. This CDR3 spans 15 amino acids. The germline CDR1 and CDR2 sequences are MNHEY and SMNVEV (reference sequence). The CDR3 nucleotides read TGTGCCAGCAGTCCACGAGGGGGAGGGTCCTACGAGCAGTACTTC. Its translation is CASSPRGGGSYEQYF.